These T cell receptor beta chains were read from a single sample in a study of PD-1 blockade in classical Hodgkin lymphoma. Sequencing used immunoSEQ multiplex PCR; TCRdb keeps in-frame clones, though not all of them. The data contain 2,500 to 3,500 clones, more than 60% of them singletons. This material consisted of CD8+ T cells from blood, taken at baseline. These TCRs come from a human donor with classical Hodgkin lymphoma. Each CDR3 is given without its conserved first and last residue.

V: TRBV19; J: TRBJ2-5; CDR3: ASSIGGRSKETQY
V: TRBV6-5; J: TRBJ2-1; CDR3: ASSYLMNNEQF
V: TRBV28; J: TRBJ1-1; CDR3: ASSPRGQIEAF
V: TRBV16; J: TRBJ2-1; CDR3: ASSHRQGVDNEQF
V: TRBV7-3; J: TRBJ2-2; CDR3: ASSLRWQGGNTGELF
V: TRBV6-1; J: TRBJ2-5; CDR3: ASSEGVSPRETQY
V: TRBV9; J: TRBJ2-1; CDR3: ASSVELAGDEQF
V: TRBV7-2; J: TRBJ2-5; CDR3: ASSTRGTGGLYQETQY
V: TRBV7-9; J: TRBJ1-1; CDR3: ASSLGRGGAF
V: TRBV4-1; J: TRBJ2-2; CDR3: ASSQGSGPANTGELF
V: TRBV7-8; J: TRBJ2-4; CDR3: ASSLQGKNIQY